This section outlines one T cell receptor (beta chain) sequence together with its context. Losses at the gene ends were 3 bases for V and 4 bases for J; bases not matched to a gene: 4. CDR1 and CDR2 (germline): MNHEY, SMNVEV (reference sequence). The CDR3 has 14 amino acids. TCRdb's table, derived via immunoSEQ multiplex PCR, lists solely in-frame clones and lacks some. The table includes under 150,000 clones, about 89% detected once. This sample was included in a study of T cells after somatic rescue of genetic block. Material for sequencing was peripheral blood mononuclear cells (PBMCs). The gene calls are TRBV27 and TRBJ2-3, with 7 bases lining up with TRBD1. This receptor was identified in a young woman. The DNA of the CDR3 is TGTGCCAGCAGTTTGTGGGACAGTCCAGATACGCAGTATTTT. Protein: CASSLWDSPDTQYF.